This passage covers 9 T cell receptor beta chains from one sample sequenced in a study of T cell repertoires in cytomegalovirus infection. A single record per CDR3 protein comes from TCRdb applying MiXCR to the reads. The table records some 700,000 distinct CDR3 sequences, 35% of them present only once. The sample consisted of PBMCs. The receptors were sampled from a human donor in good health (CMV status not recorded). Some clones in this sample may be carry-over from other donors' samples.

In this sample, this clonotype turned up once. The V call is TRBV2, the J call TRBJ2-3; tentatively, D is TRBD2 (5 bases). V was trimmed by 1 base and J by 5 bases, leaving 10 bases between them. The CDR3 sequence is 14 residues long. CDR1 and CDR2 (germline): SNHLY, FYNNEI. The CDR3 DNA sequence: TGTGCCAGCAGTGAAGGACGAGGAGGAGATACGCAGTATTTT. Its translation: CASSEGRGGDTQYF.

The gene calls are TRBV7-6 and TRBJ1-1, with D possibly being TRBD1 (5 bases). Germline V CDR1 and CDR2: SGHVS, FNYEAQ. The CDR3 is 15 residues long. The V and J ends lost 0 bases and 6 bases respectively, with 14 bases between them. Here the CDR3 reads CASSLAEGPGPEAFF. The CDR3 coding sequence is TGTGCCAGCAGCTTAGCCGAGGGCCCGGGACCTGAAGCTTTCTTT.

The chain carries TRBV20-1 and TRBJ2-3, with 9 bases fitting TRBD2. Unmatched junction bases numbered 7, after V lost 2 bases and J lost 7 bases. The germline V gene encodes CDR1 DFQATT and CDR2 SNEGSKA (reference sequence). This CDR3 comprises 14 residues. The chain's CDR3 is CSARRTSEGNTQYF. The CDR3 DNA reads as TGCAGTGCTAGAAGGACTAGCGAGGGAAATACGCAGTATTTT.

This clonotype was picked up a small number of times. The CDR3 nucleotides are TGTGCCAGCAGTTACTCAGGGGGGGATCAGCCCCAGCATTTT. This gives the protein CASSYSGGDQPQHF. This chain links TRBV6-5 with TRBJ1-5, with a tentative D call TRBD1 (6 bases). The ends were cut back, 0 bases at V and 5 bases at J, with 8 bases in the middle. The CDR3 loop spans 14 amino acids. Per germline, CDR1 MNHEY and CDR2 SVGAGI.

This clonotype was found a few times. The chain is built from TRBV6-6 and TRBJ2-4; D remains unclear. This CDR3 region has 18 residues. Between the trimmed V and J ends, which lost 5 bases and 0 bases, there was a span of 20 bases. Germline V gene data show CDR1 as MNHNY and CDR2 as SVGAGI (reference sequence). The CDR3 is CASSPDLRAAEAKNIQYF. In DNA form, the CDR3 reads TGTGCCAGCAGTCCCGACCTCCGGGCCGCAGAAGCCAAAAACATTCAGTACTTC.

As for this clonotype: This may come from a read error, since a much larger clone is one base off. This chain connects TRBV7-2 to TRBJ2-6; D is possibly TRBD1 or TRBD2 (5 bases each). Per the germline V gene, CDR1 is SGHTA and CDR2 is FQGNSA. This CDR3 spans 19 amino acids. CDR3 DNA sequence: TGTGCCAGCAGCATCAGCAATCGGTGGGGGAACTCTGTGGCCAACGTCCTGACTTTC. Translating gives CASSISNRWGNSVANVLTF. Based on the CDR3 plus reference TRBV7-2 and TRBJ2-6, the full variable domain is GAGVSQSPSNKVTEKGKDVELRCDPISGHTALYWYRQSLGQGLEFLIYFQGNSAPDKSGLPSDRFSAERTGGSVSTLTIQRTQQEDSAVYLCASSISNRWGNSVANVLTFGAGSRLTVL.

This clonotype has just a few counts. The rearrangement links TRBV7-8 to TRBJ1-1; unclear D gene. The V end lost 1 base, the J end lost 0 bases, and 9 bases lay between the germline ends. Per the germline V gene, CDR1 is SGHVS and CDR2 is FQNEAQ. The CDR3 is 15 amino acids. The CDR3, as DNA: TGTGCCAGCAGCTTAGACGAGACGGTGAACACTGAAGCTTTCTTT. Protein sequence: CASSLDETVNTEAFF. Variable domain in full (rest from reference TRBV7-8 and TRBJ1-1): GAGVSQSPRYKVAKRGQDVALRCDPISGHVSLFWYQQALGQGPEFLTYFQNEAQLDKSGLPSDRFFAERPEGSVSTLKIQRTQQEDSAVYLCASSLDETVNTEAFFGQGTRLTVV.

This clonotype was found many times. This chain links TRBV19 with TRBJ2-1; D not resolved. Trimming cost V 2 bases and J 0 bases, with 8 bases left between them. CDR1 LNHDA and CDR2 SQIVND come from the germline V gene (reference sequence). This CDR3 contains 15 residues. Written as DNA, the CDR3 is TGTGCCAGTAGTATAAGGAAAGACTCCTACAATGAGCAGTTCTTC. Its translation: CASSIRKDSYNEQFF.

This clonotype was counted a few times. The chain employs TRBV19 and TRBJ1-5; D is uncertain. The germline CDR1 and CDR2 sequences are LNHDA and SQIVND (reference sequence). This CDR3 contains 15 residues. The ends were cut back, 9 bases at V and 2 bases at J, with 17 bases in the middle. CDR3 in amino acids: CASTPAGGGNQPQHF. DNA for the CDR3: TGTGCCAGCACCCCGGCGGGAGGAGGCAATCAGCCCCAGCATTTT.